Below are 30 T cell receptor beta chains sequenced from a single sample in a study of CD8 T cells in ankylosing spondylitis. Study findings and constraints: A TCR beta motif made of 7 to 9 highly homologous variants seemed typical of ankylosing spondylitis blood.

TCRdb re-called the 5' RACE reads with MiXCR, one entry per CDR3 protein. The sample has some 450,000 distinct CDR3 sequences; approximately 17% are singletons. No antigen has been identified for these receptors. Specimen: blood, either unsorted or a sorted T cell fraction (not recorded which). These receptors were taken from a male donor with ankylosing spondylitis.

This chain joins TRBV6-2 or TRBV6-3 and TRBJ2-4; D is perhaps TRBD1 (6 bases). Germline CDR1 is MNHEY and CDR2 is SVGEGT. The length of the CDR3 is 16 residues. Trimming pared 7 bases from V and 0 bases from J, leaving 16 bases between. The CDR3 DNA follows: TGTGCCAGCACTCCCTTGGGGGCCCTAGCCAAAAACATTCAGTACTTC. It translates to CASTPLGALAKNIQYF.

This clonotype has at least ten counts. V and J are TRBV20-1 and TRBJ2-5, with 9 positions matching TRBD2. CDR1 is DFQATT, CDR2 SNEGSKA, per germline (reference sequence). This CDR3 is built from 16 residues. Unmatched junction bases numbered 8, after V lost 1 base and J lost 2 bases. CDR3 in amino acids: CSARVASGDLQETQYF. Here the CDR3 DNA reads TGCAGTGCTAGAGTGGCTAGCGGGGACCTTCAAGAGACCCAGTACTTC.

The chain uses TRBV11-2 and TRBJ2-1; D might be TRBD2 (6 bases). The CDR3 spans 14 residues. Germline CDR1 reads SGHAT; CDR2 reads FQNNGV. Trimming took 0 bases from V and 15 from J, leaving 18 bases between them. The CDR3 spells CASSLDRGDREPFF. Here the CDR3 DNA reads TGTGCCAGCAGCTTAGATCGCGGGGACCGGGAACCGTTCTTC.

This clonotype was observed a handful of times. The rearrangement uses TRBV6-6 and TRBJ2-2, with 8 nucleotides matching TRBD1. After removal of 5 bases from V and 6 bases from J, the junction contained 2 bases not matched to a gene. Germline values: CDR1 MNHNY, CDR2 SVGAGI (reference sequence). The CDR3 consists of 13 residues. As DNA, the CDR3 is TGTGCCAGCAGTAGGGACAGGCCCGGGGAGCTGTTTTTT. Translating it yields CASSRDRPGELFF.

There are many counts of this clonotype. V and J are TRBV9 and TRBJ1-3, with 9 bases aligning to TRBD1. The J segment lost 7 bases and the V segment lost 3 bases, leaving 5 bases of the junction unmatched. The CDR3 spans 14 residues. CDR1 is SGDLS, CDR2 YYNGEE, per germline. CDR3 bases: TGTGCCAGCAGCGCCGGGACAGGGTTGAACACCATATATTTT. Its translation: CASSAGTGLNTIYF. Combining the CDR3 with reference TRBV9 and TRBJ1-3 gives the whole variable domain DSGVTQTPKHLITATGQRVTLRCSPRSGDLSVYWYQQSLDQGLQFLIQYYNGEERAKGNILERFSAQQFPDLHSELNLSSLELGDSALYFCASSAGTGLNTIYFGEGSWLTVV.

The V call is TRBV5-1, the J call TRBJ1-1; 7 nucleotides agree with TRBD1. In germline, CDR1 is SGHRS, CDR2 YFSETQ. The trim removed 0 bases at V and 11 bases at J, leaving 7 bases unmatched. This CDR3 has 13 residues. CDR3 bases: TGCGCCAGCAGCTTGGGGGAGACAGGGCGGGCTTTCTTT. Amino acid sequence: CASSLGETGRAFF.

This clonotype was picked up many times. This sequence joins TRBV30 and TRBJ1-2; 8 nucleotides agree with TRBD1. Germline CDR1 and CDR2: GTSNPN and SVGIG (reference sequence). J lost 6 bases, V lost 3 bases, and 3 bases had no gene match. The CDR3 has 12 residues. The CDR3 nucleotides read TGTGCCTGGAGGGGGGACAGGCATGGCTACACCTTC. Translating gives CAWRGDRHGYTF.

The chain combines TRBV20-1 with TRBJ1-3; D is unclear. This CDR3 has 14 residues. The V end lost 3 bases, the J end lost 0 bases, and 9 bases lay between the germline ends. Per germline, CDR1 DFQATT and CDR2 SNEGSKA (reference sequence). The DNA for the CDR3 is TGCAGTGCTAGTCCCGCTTCCTCTGGAAACACCATATATTTT. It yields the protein CSASPASSGNTIYF.

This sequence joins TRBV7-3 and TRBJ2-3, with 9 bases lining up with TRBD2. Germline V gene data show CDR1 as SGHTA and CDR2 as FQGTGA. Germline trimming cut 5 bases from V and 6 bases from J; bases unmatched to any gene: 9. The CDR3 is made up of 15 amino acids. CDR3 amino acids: CASSPAGGGVDTQYF. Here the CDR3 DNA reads TGTGCCAGCAGCCCCGCGGGGGGGGGAGTGGATACGCAGTATTTT.

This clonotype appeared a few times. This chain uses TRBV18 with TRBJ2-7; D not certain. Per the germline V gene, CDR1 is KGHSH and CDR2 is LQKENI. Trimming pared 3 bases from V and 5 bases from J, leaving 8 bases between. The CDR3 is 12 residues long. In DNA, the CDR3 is TGTGCCAGCTCACCTTCCGGGCACGAGCAGTACTTC. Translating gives CASSPSGHEQYF.

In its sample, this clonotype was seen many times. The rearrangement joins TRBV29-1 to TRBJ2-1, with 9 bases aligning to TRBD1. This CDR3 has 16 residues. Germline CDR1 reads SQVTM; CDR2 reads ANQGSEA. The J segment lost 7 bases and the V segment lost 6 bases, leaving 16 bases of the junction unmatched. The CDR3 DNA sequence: TGCAGCGTGGGGACGGGACAGGGATCAGTGGGAAATGAGCAGTTCTTC. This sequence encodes CSVGTGQGSVGNEQFF.

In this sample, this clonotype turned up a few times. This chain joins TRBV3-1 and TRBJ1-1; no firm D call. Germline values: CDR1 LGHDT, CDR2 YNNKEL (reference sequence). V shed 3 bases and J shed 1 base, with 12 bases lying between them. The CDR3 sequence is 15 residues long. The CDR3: CASSQALGQNTEAFF. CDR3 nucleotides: TGTGCCAGCAGCCAGGCCCTTGGGCAGAACACTGAAGCTTTCTTT.

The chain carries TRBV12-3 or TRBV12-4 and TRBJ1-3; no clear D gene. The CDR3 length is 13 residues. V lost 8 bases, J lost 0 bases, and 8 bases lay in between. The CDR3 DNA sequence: TGTGCCAGCTCAGACCTCTCTGGAAACACCATATATTTT. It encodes CASSDLSGNTIYF.

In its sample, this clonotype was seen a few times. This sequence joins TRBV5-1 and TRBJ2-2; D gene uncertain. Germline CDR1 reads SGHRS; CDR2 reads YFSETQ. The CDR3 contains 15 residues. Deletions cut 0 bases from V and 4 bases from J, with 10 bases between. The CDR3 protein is CASSLGTFLTGELFF. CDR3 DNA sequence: TGCGCCAGCAGCTTGGGGACGTTCCTCACCGGGGAGCTGTTTTTT.

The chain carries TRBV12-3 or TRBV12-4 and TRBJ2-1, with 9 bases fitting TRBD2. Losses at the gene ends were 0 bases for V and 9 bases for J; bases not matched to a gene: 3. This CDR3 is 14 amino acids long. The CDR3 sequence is CASSLASGSGEQFF. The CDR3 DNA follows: TGTGCCAGCAGTTTAGCTAGCGGGAGTGGTGAGCAGTTCTTC.

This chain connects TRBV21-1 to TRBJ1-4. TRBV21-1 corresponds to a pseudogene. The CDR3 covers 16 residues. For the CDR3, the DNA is TGTGCCAGCAGCATACCCCCGGAGGGATCTAATGAAAAACTGTTTTTT. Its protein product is CASSIPPEGSNEKLFF.

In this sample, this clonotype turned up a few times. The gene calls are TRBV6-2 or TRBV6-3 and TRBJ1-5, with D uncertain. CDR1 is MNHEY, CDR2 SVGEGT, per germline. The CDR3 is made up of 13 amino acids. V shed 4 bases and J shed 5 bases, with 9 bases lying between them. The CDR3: CASSSTHYQPQHF. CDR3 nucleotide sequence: TGTGCCAGCAGTTCCACACATTATCAGCCCCAGCATTTT.

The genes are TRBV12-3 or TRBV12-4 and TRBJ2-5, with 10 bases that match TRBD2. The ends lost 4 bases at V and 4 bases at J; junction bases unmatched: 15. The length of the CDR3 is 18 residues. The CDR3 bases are TGTGCCAGCAGTTGGGCCCCTCGGACTAGCGGCAACCTAGAGACCCAGTACTTC. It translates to CASSWAPRTSGNLETQYF.

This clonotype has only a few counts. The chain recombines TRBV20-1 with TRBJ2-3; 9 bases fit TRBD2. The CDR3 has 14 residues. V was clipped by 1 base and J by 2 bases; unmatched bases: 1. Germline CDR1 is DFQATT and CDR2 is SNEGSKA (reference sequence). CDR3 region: CSARGGGATDTQYF. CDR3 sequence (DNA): TGCAGTGCTAGAGGCGGGGGGGCCACAGATACGCAGTATTTT.

CDR3 protein: CASSLRGGSGYTF. The DNA for the CDR3 is TGTGCCAGCAGCTTGAGGGGGGGCTCTGGCTACACCTTC. V usage is TRBV5-6 and J usage is TRBJ1-2; TRBD1 is a possible D gene (6 bases). The CDR3 length is 13 residues. Germline V CDR1 and CDR2: SGHDT, YYEEEE. The V end was cut by 1 base, the J end by 7 bases, with 11 bases between.

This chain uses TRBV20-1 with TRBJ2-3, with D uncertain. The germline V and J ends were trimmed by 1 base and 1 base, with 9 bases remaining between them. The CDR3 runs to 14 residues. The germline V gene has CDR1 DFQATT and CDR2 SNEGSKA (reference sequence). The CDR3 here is CSARVPLRTDTQYF. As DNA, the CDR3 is TGCAGTGCTAGAGTGCCCCTCCGCACAGATACGCAGTATTTT.

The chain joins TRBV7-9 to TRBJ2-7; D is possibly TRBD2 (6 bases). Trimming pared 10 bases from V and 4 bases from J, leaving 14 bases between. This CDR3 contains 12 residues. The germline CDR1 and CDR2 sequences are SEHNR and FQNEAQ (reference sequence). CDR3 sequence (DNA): TGTGCCATCGCCCCGGGGGAATACGAGCAGTACTTC. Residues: CAIAPGEYEQYF.

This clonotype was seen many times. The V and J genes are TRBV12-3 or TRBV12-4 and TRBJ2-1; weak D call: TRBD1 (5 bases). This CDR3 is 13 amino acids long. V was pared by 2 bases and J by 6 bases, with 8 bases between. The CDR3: CASSLRGFNEQFF. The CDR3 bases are TGTGCCAGCAGTTTAAGGGGTTTCAATGAGCAGTTCTTC.

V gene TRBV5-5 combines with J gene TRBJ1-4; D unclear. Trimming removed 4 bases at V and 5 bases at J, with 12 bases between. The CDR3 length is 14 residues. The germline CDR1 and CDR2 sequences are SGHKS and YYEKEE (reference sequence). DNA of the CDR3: TGTGCCAGCAGCGAACAGACGTACAATGAAAAACTGTTTTTT. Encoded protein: CASSEQTYNEKLFF.

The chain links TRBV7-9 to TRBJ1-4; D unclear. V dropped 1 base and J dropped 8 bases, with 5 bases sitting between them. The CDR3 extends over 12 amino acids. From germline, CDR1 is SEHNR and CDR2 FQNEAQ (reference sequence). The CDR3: CASSLVEEKLFF. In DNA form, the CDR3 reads TGTGCCAGCAGCTTAGTGGAAGAAAAACTGTTTTTT. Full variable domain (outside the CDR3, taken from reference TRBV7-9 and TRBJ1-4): DTGVSQNPRHKITKRGQNVTFRCDPISEHNRLYWYRQTLGQGPEFLTYFQNEAQLEKSRLLSDRFSAERPKGSFSTLEIQRTEQGDSAMYLCASSLVEEKLFFGSGTQLSVL.

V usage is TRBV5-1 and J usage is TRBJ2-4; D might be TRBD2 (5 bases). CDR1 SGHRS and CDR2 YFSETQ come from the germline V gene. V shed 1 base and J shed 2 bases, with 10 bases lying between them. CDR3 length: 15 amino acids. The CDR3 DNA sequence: TGCGCCAGCAGCTTGTCGTCCGGGACCAAAAACATTCAGTACTTC. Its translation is CASSLSSGTKNIQYF. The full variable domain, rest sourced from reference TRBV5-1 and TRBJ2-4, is KAGVTQTPRYLIKTRGQQVTLSCSPISGHRSVSWYQQTPGQGLQFLFEYFSETQRNKGNFPGRFSGRQFSNSRSEMNVSTLELGDSALYLCASSLSSGTKNIQYFGAGTRLSVL.

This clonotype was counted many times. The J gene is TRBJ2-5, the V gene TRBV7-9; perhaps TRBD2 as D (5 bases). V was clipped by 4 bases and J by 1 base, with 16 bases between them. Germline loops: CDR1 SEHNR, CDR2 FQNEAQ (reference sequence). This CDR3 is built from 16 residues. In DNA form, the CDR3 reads TGTGCCAGCAGCTCTCGGACCGAACTAGTCCAAGAGACCCAGTACTTC. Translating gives CASSSRTELVQETQYF. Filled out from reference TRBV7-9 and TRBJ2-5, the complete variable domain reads DTGVSQNPRHKITKRGQNVTFRCDPISEHNRLYWYRQTLGQGPEFLTYFQNEAQLEKSRLLSDRFSAERPKGSFSTLEIQRTEQGDSAMYLCASSSRTELVQETQYFGPGTRLLVL.

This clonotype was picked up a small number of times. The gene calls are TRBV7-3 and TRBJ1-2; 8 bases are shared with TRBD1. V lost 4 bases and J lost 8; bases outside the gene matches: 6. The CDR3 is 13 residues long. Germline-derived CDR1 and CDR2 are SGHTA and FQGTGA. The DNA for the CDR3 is TGTGCCAGCAGCTCCACAGGGGGTCTCGGCTACACCTTC. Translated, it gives CASSSTGGLGYTF.

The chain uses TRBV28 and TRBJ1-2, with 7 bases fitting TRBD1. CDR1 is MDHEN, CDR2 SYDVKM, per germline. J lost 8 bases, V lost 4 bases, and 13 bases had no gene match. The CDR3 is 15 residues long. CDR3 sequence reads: CASSSPDRRLMGYTF. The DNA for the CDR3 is TGTGCCAGCAGTTCGCCGGACAGGCGCCTGATGGGCTACACCTTC.

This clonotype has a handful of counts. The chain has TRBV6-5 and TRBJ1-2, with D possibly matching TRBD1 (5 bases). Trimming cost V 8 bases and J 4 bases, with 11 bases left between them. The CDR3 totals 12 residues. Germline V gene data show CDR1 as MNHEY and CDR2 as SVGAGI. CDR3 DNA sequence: TGTGCCAGCCGGCGGGACGCCTATGGCTACACCTTC. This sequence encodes CASRRDAYGYTF.